This T cell receptor (beta chain) emerged from a study of blood T cell repertoires in COVID-19. Overall study: COVID-19 samples, acute and convalescent, were from the United States, Italy and Spain.

Clones were read by immunoSEQ multiplex PCR, and TCRdb kept only the in-frame ones, dropping some. The sample shows around 290,000 clones, around 88% of them seen only once. Germline CDR1 and CDR2: SGDLS and YYNGEE. The junction had 8 bases not matched to a gene; V was cut back by 3 bases and J by 3 bases. The CDR3 is made up of 16 amino acids. The TCR sequence derives from a man in his forties with acute or convalescent COVID-19. Sequencing was done on a sample of peripheral blood. The chain recombines TRBV9 with TRBJ2-2; TRBD1 agrees at 7 bases. CDR3 region: CASSARQGIYTGELFF. DNA of the CDR3: TGTGCCAGCAGCGCGCGACAGGGAATCTACACCGGGGAGCTGTTTTTT.